The 5 T cell receptor beta chains below come from one sample, sequenced in a study of blood T cell repertoires in COVID-19. TCRdb's table, derived via immunoSEQ multiplex PCR, lists solely in-frame clones and lacks some. The sample holds approximately 270,000 clones, about 89% seen once. Input material: peripheral blood. These receptors all stem from a man between 50 and 59 years old with acute or convalescent COVID-19.

V is TRBV7-9 and J is TRBJ2-1; the D is unclear. V lost 5 bases, J lost 0 bases, and 8 bases lay in between. Germline V CDR1 and CDR2: SEHNR, FQNEAQ (reference sequence). This CDR3 comprises 14 residues. Written as DNA, the CDR3 is TGTGCCAGCAGCCAGCGTAGCTCCTACAATGAGCAGTTCTTC. This sequence encodes CASSQRSSYNEQFF.

The V and J genes are TRBV5-6 and TRBJ1-6; possible D gene TRBD1, 5 bases. Germline CDR1 SGHDT, CDR2 YYEEEE. V lost 0 bases to trimming and J lost 8 bases, with 9 bases between them. This CDR3 is built from 14 residues. This CDR3 is CASSLERGDSPLHF. In nucleotides, the CDR3 is TGTGCCAGCAGCTTGGAAAGGGGTGATTCACCCCTCCACTTT.

The CDR3 loop is CASRPPREGPYNEQFF. The CDR3 DNA follows: TGTGCCAGCAGACCACCTCGGGAGGGCCCCTACAATGAGCAGTTCTTC. This chain joins TRBV7-8 and TRBJ2-1; TRBD2 agrees at 8 bases. V was pared by 6 bases and J by 2 bases, with 9 bases of the junction left unmatched. Per germline, CDR1 SGHVS and CDR2 FQNEAQ. This CDR3 has 16 residues.

This chain joins TRBV15 and TRBJ2-5, with D possibly being TRBD1 (6 bases). V was pared by 3 bases and J by 2 bases, with 13 bases between. In germline, CDR1 is LNHNV, CDR2 YYDKDF (reference sequence). The CDR3 has 15 amino acids. CDR3 sequence reads: CATSRTGQLQETQYF. DNA for the CDR3: TGTGCCACCAGCAGGACCGGACAGCTTCAAGAGACCCAGTACTTC.

V and J are TRBV5-1 and TRBJ2-4; D is perhaps TRBD1 (6 bases). The CDR3 sequence is 14 residues long. V gave up 0 bases and J gave up 8 bases, with 12 bases separating them. The germline V gene has CDR1 SGHRS and CDR2 YFSETQ. The CDR3 DNA sequence: TGCGCCAGCAGCTTGGCAGGACAGAGAGACATTCAGTACTTC. Protein: CASSLAGQRDIQYF.